This TCR beta chain was documented in a study of cytomegalovirus exposure and HLA in healthy donors. Germline CDR1 and CDR2: SGHNT and YYREEE (reference sequence). The CDR3 sequence is 16 residues long. Overall study results and limits: Cytomegalovirus-associated TCR beta chains were listed, numbering roughly 150. Researchers reported that a few CMV-associated chains were confirmed in vitro as CMV antigen-specific.

With respect to this clone: Its antigen is not identified.

PCR amplification relied on 60 Vbeta primers (plus 13 Jbeta primers). Profiling relied on immunoSEQ multiplex PCR, and the TCRdb table lists in-frame clones only, not all of them. The table has approximately 130,000 clones, approximately 87% seen once. Sequenced: PBMCs. This sequence originates from a woman aged 30 to 39 in good health and CMV-seronegative. The chain carries TRBV5-4 and TRBJ2-5; 15 bases align to TRBD2. The DNA end favors TRBJ2-7, so the J call may be wrong. The CDR3 DNA sequence: TGTGCCAGCAGCTGGGGGGGACTAGCGGGAGGCTACGAGCAGTACTTC. Amino acids: CASSWGGLAGGYEQYF.